This note documents a single TCR beta chain sequence. This clone's antigen is unknown. It has no much larger one-base neighbor in the sample; base qualities were not kept. The library came from the immunoSEQ multiplex PCR assay. TCRdb limited this immuneACCESS table to in-frame rearrangements with V and J called. A share of clones is missing; checked studies link under half to unresolved V genes, and the rest is unexplained. For this sample there are 160,000 or so clones; over 85% appear just once. About 8.5% of the sample is taken by the ten largest. The data derive from a study of control samples from healthy donors and cancer patients (TCRdb year 2020). Unmatched junction bases come to 4, with V trimmed by 3 bases and J by 5 bases. CDR1 and CDR2 were assigned from the germline V gene (reference sequence) as MNHEY and SMNVEV. Counted from cysteine to phenylalanine, this CDR3 has 14 amino acids. CDR3 DNA is the only sequence kept; it has 42 bases, read in frame from the first base.

The clonotype comes from a woman aged 40 to 55 in good health. Sequenced sample: blood. This receptor chain uses TRBV27 and TRBJ1-1, and TRBD1 aligns with 9 junction nucleotides. The CDR3 reads as follows: CASSFYRGRTEAFF. The DNA reads as follows: TGTGCCAGCAGTTTTTACAGGGGGCGGACTGAAGCTTTCTTT.